What follows are 28 T cell receptor beta chains derived from one specimen sequenced in a study of blood T cell repertoires in COVID-19. Measured with immunoSEQ multiplex PCR; TCRdb has only the in-frame clones, and not every one. The data contain about 240,000 clones, approximately 78% of them seen just once; the ten biggest clones take up approximately 3.5%. The source material was peripheral blood. The origin of the receptors is a young woman with acute or convalescent COVID-19.

The rearrangement uses TRBV28 and TRBJ1-4; 8 positions agree with TRBD1. V gave up 5 bases and J gave up 7 bases; unmatched junction bases: 9. The CDR3 runs to 15 residues. Germline V gives CDR1 MDHEN, CDR2 SYDVKM. DNA of the CDR3: TGTGCCAGCAGTCCCCCCGGGACAGGTTCTGAAAAACTGTTTTTT. Protein product: CASSPPGTGSEKLFF.

The chain joins TRBV6-2 or TRBV6-3 to TRBJ2-5; D is possibly TRBD2 (6 bases). V dropped 4 bases and J dropped 0 bases, with 12 bases sitting between them. This CDR3 comprises 15 residues. Germline values: CDR1 MNHEY, CDR2 SVGEGT. The CDR3 coding sequence is TGTGCCAGCAGTTTAACTAGCCGGGACCAAGAGACCCAGTACTTC. Its protein product is CASSLTSRDQETQYF.

This chain joins TRBV6-2 or TRBV6-3 and TRBJ2-1, with 11 bases aligning to TRBD2. CDR1 MNHEY and CDR2 SVGEGT come from the germline V gene. The CDR3 runs to 19 residues. The V segment lost 1 base and the J segment 6 bases; nucleotides outside the gene matches: 14. The chain's CDR3 is CASSYLALAGGLGLNEQFF. The CDR3 DNA reads as TGTGCCAGCAGTTACTTGGCCCTAGCGGGAGGCTTGGGGCTCAATGAGCAGTTCTTC.

This clone was observed a few times. The chain has TRBV2 and TRBJ1-2; 8 bases are shared with TRBD1. The CDR3 length is 15 residues. V shed 8 bases, J shed 6 bases, and the junction held 14 bases outside the gene matches. Germline CDR1 and CDR2: SNHLY and FYNNEI. CDR3 residues: CASVIPGQAPNGYTF. CDR3 DNA sequence: TGTGCCAGCGTAATACCGGGACAGGCACCTAATGGCTACACCTTC.

This chain links TRBV7-9 with TRBJ2-3; TRBD2 matches at 9 bases. Trimming at V came to 6 bases and at J to 7 bases, leaving 8 bases not matched to a gene. The CDR3 covers 14 residues. Germline lookup yields CDR1 SEHNR and CDR2 FQNEAQ (reference sequence). The CDR3 nucleotides are TGTGCCAGCAGTGGCGCTAGCGGGGTAAATACGCAGTATTTT. Translated: CASSGASGVNTQYF.

V gene TRBV6-2 or TRBV6-3 combines with J gene TRBJ1-1; D remains ambiguous. The V gene's germline CDR1 is MNHEY and CDR2 SVGEGT. The ends were cut back, 5 bases at V and 5 bases at J, with 9 bases in the middle. CDR3 length: 12 amino acids. In nucleotides, the CDR3 is TGTGCCAGCAGTACCAGCAGGACTGAAGCTTTCTTT. Its protein product is CASSTSRTEAFF.

The rearrangement links TRBV6-5 to TRBJ1-2; TRBD1 matches 7 bases. Germline CDR1 MNHEY, CDR2 SVGAGI. The V gene end was trimmed by 6 bases and the J gene end by 4 bases; junction bases not matched to a gene: 5. There are 13 residues in the CDR3. CDR3: CASSDGQVYGYTF. The CDR3 region has the DNA TGTGCCAGCAGCGACGGACAGGTCTATGGCTACACCTTC.

This sequence joins TRBV7-2 and TRBJ1-4; 8 nucleotides agree with TRBD1. Germline loops: CDR1 SGHTA, CDR2 FQGNSA. With V trimmed by 2 bases and J by 3 bases, 8 bases remained unmatched. This CDR3 has 17 amino acids. Written as DNA, the CDR3 is TGTGCCAGCAGCTTAAACCGACAGGGGCAAGCTAATGAAAAACTGTTTTTT. As protein: CASSLNRQGQANEKLFF.

V and J are TRBV7-8 and TRBJ2-5; D remains ambiguous. Germline lookup yields CDR1 SGHVS and CDR2 FQNEAQ. CDR3 length: 14 amino acids. Trimming removed 5 bases at V and 1 base at J, with 11 bases between. CDR3 bases: TGTGCCAGCAGCCCCGGTGTGAGCCAAGAGACCCAGTACTTC. Residues: CASSPGVSQETQYF.

This clone has just a few counts. Other DNA sequences in the sample encode the same CDR3. The rearrangement uses TRBV14 and TRBJ2-7, with 7 positions matching TRBD1. The CDR3 covers 12 residues. From germline, CDR1 is SGHDN and CDR2 FVKESK. After removal of 6 bases from V and 4 bases from J, the junction contained 3 bases not matched to a gene. The CDR3 reads CASSRGQYEQYF. CDR3 coding DNA: TGTGCCAGCAGTCGGGGACAGTACGAGCAGTACTTC.

As regards this clone: One end of the junction does not line up with germline, which may come from a read error. V usage is TRBV19 and J usage is TRBJ2-2, with D tentatively TRBD1 (5 bases). In germline, CDR1 is LNHDA, CDR2 SQIVND (reference sequence). CDR3 length equals 13 residues. The DNA for the CDR3 is TGCCTCCACCCACAGGCGAACACCGGGGAGCTGTTTTTT. The encoded protein is CLHPQANTGELFF.

The V call is TRBV19, the J call TRBJ2-7; maybe TRBD2 (6 bases). The CDR3 loop spans 15 amino acids. Germline V CDR1 and CDR2: LNHDA, SQIVND (reference sequence). V lost 1 base and J 2 bases, leaving 12 bases between the germline ends. This CDR3 is CASSIGPSETYEQYF. Written as DNA, the CDR3 is TGTGCCAGTAGTATAGGTCCTAGCGAGACCTACGAGCAGTACTTC. Full variable domain (outside the CDR3, taken from reference TRBV19 and TRBJ2-7): DGGITQSPKYLFRKEGQNVTLSCEQNLNHDAMYWYRQDPGQGLRLIYYSQIVNDFQKGDIAEGYSVSREKKESFPLTVTSAQKNPTAFYLCASSIGPSETYEQYFGPGTRLTVT.

The chain couples TRBV6-2 or TRBV6-3 to TRBJ2-7; 7 nucleotides match TRBD1. Trimming cost V 4 bases and J 2 bases; bases outside gene matches: 11. The CDR3 consists of 16 residues. Germline CDR1 is MNHEY and CDR2 is SVGEGT. The CDR3 coding sequence is TGTGCCAGCAGTTCCCCGGGACAGCGGCTTACCTACGAGCAGTACTTC. This translates into CASSSPGQRLTYEQYF.

The gene calls are TRBV7-6 and TRBJ2-1, with D possibly matching TRBD2 (5 bases). V was cut by 5 bases and J by 3 bases, with 14 bases left in between. The CDR3 covers 15 residues. Per germline, CDR1 SGHVS and CDR2 FNYEAQ. The CDR3 region is CASSRTRRGYNEQFF. The CDR3 DNA reads TGTGCCAGCAGCCGTACCCGCCGGGGCTACAATGAGCAGTTCTTC.

This chain links TRBV2 with TRBJ1-1; D is unclear. With 10 bases removed from V and 1 base from J, the gap between germline ends came to 13 bases. CDR1 is SNHLY and CDR2 is FYNNEI in the germline V gene. This CDR3 region has 13 residues. CDR3 amino acids: CATRPQANTEAFF. CDR3 in DNA: TGTGCCACCCGTCCGCAGGCGAACACTGAAGCTTTCTTT.

This clone has a count of ten or more. V usage is TRBV28 and J usage is TRBJ1-2, with D unclear. CDR3 length: 14 residues. V lost 1 base to trimming and J lost 2 bases, with 8 bases between them. Germline V gene lookup returns CDR1 MDHEN and CDR2 SYDVKM. CDR3 amino acids: CASSLFGGNYGYTF. The CDR3, as DNA: TGTGCCAGCAGTTTATTTGGCGGAAACTATGGCTACACCTTC.

The chain uses TRBV5-6 and TRBJ1-1; 11 bases align to TRBD1. J lost 3 bases, V lost 1 base, and 14 bases had no gene match. The CDR3 extends over 19 amino acids. CDR1 and CDR2 from the germline V gene are SGHDT and YYEEEE. Here the CDR3 reads CASSLRLRLDRGLDTEAFF. The CDR3 DNA sequence: TGTGCCAGCAGCTTGCGGTTGAGATTGGACAGGGGGCTTGACACTGAAGCTTTCTTT. Full variable domain (rest looked up from reference TRBV5-6 and TRBJ1-1): DAGVTQSPTHLIKTRGQQVTLRCSPKSGHDTVSWYQQALGQGPQFIFQYYEEEERQRGNFPDRFSGHQFPNYSSELNVNALLLGDSALYLCASSLRLRLDRGLDTEAFFGQGTRLTVV.

This chain uses TRBV19 with TRBJ2-7, with a weak D call TRBD2 (5 bases). With 1 base removed from V and 0 bases from J, the gap between germline ends came to 7 bases. CDR3 size: 14 residues. Germline V lookup: CDR1 LNHDA, CDR2 SQIVND (reference sequence). CDR3 bases: TGTGCCAGTAGTATAGTTGGGAGCTCCTACGAGCAGTACTTC. Translated, it gives CASSIVGSSYEQYF.

The V and J genes are TRBV28 and TRBJ2-2, with 8 nucleotides matching TRBD1. V lost 2 bases, J lost 3 bases, and 11 bases stayed unmatched. The CDR3 totals 18 residues. The germline CDR1 and CDR2 sequences are MDHEN and SYDVKM. The DNA for the CDR3 is TGTGCCAGCAGTTTAAGTGGCCCCGGGACAGGAGACACCGGGGAGCTGTTTTTT. This encodes CASSLSGPGTGDTGELFF.

The V gene is TRBV12-3 or TRBV12-4, the J gene TRBJ1-1; D is ambiguous. Trimming took off 1 base at V and 7 bases at J, with 10 bases between the two ends. This CDR3 comprises 13 residues. The CDR3, as DNA: TGTGCCAGCAGTTTAGTTTGGCAGAATGAAGCTTTCTTT. Protein sequence: CASSLVWQNEAFF.

The J gene is TRBJ2-7, the V gene TRBV24-1, with TRBD2 matching over 7 bases. V lost 7 bases to trimming and J lost 1 base; unmatched junction nucleotides: 3. This CDR3 comprises 13 residues. CDR1 and CDR2 from the germline V gene are KGHDR and SFDVKD. The CDR3 region is CATRGGDSYEQYF. The CDR3 DNA reads as TGTGCCACCAGGGGGGGGGATTCCTACGAGCAGTACTTC.

This rearrangement joins TRBV9 to TRBJ2-7, with D possibly matching TRBD1 (6 bases). CDR3 size: 15 residues. Per the germline V gene, CDR1 is SGDLS and CDR2 is YYNGEE. Trimming removed 2 bases from V and 0 bases from J, with 12 bases in between. The CDR3 loop reads CASSVGDTSSYEQYF. The CDR3 bases are TGTGCCAGCAGCGTTGGGGACACGTCCTCCTACGAGCAGTACTTC.

The chain links TRBV5-1 to TRBJ2-1, with 10 bases identical to TRBD1. The CDR3 is 15 residues long. The junction had 6 bases not matched to a gene; V was cut back by 2 bases and J by 7 bases. Germline loops: CDR1 SGHRS, CDR2 YFSETQ. CDR3 nucleotides: TGCGCCAGCAGCTTAAGACAGGGGGCGTGGAATGAGCAGTTCTTC. Amino acids: CASSLRQGAWNEQFF.

For the CDR3, the DNA is TGTGCCAGCAGCTTCCACGGTACGGATCAGCCCCAGCATTTT. Amino acids: CASSFHGTDQPQHF. The chain combines TRBV11-2 with TRBJ1-5, with D unclear. The length of the CDR3 is 14 residues. Deletions cut 3 bases from V and 5 bases from J, with 11 bases between. Germline assignment: CDR1 SGHAT and CDR2 FQNNGV.

The rearrangement joins TRBV5-4 to TRBJ2-5; possibly TRBD2 for D (6 bases). The V end was cut by 4 bases, the J end by 1 base, with 11 bases between. Germline values: CDR1 SGHNT, CDR2 YYREEE (reference sequence). The CDR3 runs to 14 residues. Written as DNA, the CDR3 is TGTGCCAGCAGCCCGACGGGACTCCAAGAGACCCAGTACTTC. Translating gives CASSPTGLQETQYF.

This clone was counted many times. This chain uses TRBV7-2 with TRBJ2-7; TRBD1 aligns across 8 bases. V was pared by 2 bases and J by 7 bases, with 10 bases of the junction left unmatched. There are 15 residues in the CDR3. Germline CDR1 SGHTA, CDR2 FQGNSA. CDR3 coding DNA: TGTGCCAGCAGCTTAAGTACGCAGGGGGCGCTTGAGCAGTACTTC. Protein product: CASSLSTQGALEQYF.

The V call is TRBV12-3 or TRBV12-4, the J call TRBJ1-1; the D gene is possibly TRBD1 (6 bases). Trimming left V 3 bases short and J 5 bases short, with 10 bases between. The CDR3 runs to 13 residues. CDR3 protein: CASSLDRSTEAFF. CDR3 bases: TGTGCCAGCAGTTTGGACAGATCGACTGAAGCTTTCTTT.

The chain has TRBV7-9 and TRBJ1-4; D unresolved. In germline, CDR1 is SEHNR, CDR2 FQNEAQ (reference sequence). The CDR3 runs 14 residues. Trimming shortened V by 4 bases and J by 2 bases, and 8 bases separated the two germline ends. This CDR3 is CASSYAGTNEKLFF. The DNA for the CDR3 is TGTGCCAGCAGCTACGCGGGGACTAATGAAAAACTGTTTTTT.